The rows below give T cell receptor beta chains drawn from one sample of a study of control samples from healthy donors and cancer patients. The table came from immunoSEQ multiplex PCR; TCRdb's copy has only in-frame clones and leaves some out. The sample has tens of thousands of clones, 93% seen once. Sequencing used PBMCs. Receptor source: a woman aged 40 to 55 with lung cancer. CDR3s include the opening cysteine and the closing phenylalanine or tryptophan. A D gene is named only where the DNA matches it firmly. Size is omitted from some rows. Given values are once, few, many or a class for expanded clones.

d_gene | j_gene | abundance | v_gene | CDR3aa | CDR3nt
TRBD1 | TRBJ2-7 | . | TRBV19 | CASSIGDRGTGEQYF | TGTGCCAGTAGTATCGGCGACAGGGGGACGGGAGAGCAGTACTTC
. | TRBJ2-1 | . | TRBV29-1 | CSVDRYNEQFF | TGCAGCGTTGATAGGTACAATGAGCAGTTCTTC
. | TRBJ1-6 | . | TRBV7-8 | CASSSCPQTERYNSPLHF | TGTGCCAGCAGCTCCTGTCCCCAGACAGAGAGATATAATTCACCCCTCCACTTT
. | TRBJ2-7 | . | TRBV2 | CATRGRGHSYEQYF | TGTGCCACCCGCGGGCGGGGGCACTCCTACGAGCAGTACTTC
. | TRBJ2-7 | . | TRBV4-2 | CASSPALGEPYEQYF | TGTGCCAGCAGCCCTGCGCTCGGGGAACCCTACGAGCAGTACTTC
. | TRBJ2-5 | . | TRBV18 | CASSPGEAQYF | TGTGCCAGCTCACCGGGGGAGGCCCAGTACTTC
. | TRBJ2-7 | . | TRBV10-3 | CAISGTAYEQYF | TGTGCCATCAGTGGGACGGCCTACGAGCAGTACTTC
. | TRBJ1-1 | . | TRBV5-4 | CASSPITANTEAFF | TGTGCCAGCAGCCCCATTACAGCGAACACTGAAGCTTTCTTT
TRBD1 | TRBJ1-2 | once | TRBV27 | CASSLGGTGNYGYTF | TGTGCCAGCAGTTTAGGGGGGACAGGGAACTATGGCTACACCTTC
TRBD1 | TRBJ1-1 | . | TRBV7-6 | CASSSGQGAFGGEAFF | TGTGCCAGCAGCTCCGGACAGGGGGCATTTGGCGGTGAAGCTTTCTTT
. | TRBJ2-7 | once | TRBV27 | CASKTRGGGSYEQYF | TGTGCCAGCAAGACCAGGGGGGGAGGCTCCTACGAGCAGTACTTC
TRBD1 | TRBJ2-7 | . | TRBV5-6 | CASSPDRGTLYEQYF | TGTGCCAGCAGCCCGGACAGGGGCACACTATACGAGCAGTACTTC
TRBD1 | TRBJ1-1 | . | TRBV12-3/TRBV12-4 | CASRGDSKSEAFF | TGTGCCAGCAGGGGGGACAGTAAGTCTGAAGCTTTCTTT
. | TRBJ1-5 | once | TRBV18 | CASSPEVDQPQHF | TGTGCCAGCTCACCAGAAGTAGATCAGCCCCAGCATTTT
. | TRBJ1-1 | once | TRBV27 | CASSSGSKVNTEAFF | TGTGCCAGCAGTTCAGGCAGCAAGGTGAACACTGAAGCTTTCTTT
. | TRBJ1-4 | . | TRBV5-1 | CASGSGQSTNEKLFF | TGCGCCAGCGGGTCAGGACAGTCAACTAATGAAAAACTGTTTTTT
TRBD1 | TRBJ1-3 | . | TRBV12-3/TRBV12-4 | CASSQDRGDTIYF | TGTGCCAGCAGCCAGGACAGGGGGGACACCATATATTTT
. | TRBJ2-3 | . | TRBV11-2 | CASSPEHLDGTDTQYF | TGTGCCAGCAGCCCGGAGCATTTAGACGGCACAGATACGCAGTATTTT
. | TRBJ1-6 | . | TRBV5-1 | CASSLNLQGRDNSPLHF | TGCGCCAGCAGCTTGAATCTTCAGGGTAGGGATAATTCACCCCTCCACTTT
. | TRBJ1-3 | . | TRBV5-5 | CASRDLDSYSGNTIYF | TGTGCCAGCAGAGATTTAGACAGCTACTCTGGAAACACCATATATTTT
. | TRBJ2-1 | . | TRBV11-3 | CASSRTGGNEQFF | TGTGCCAGCAGCCGAACGGGTGGGAATGAGCAGTTCTTC
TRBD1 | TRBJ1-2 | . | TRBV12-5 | CASGSIDRDRGYTF | TGTGCTAGTGGTTCCATAGACAGGGATCGTGGCTACACCTTC
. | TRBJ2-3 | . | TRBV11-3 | CASSLDKMGWGTDTQYF | TGTGCCAGCAGCTTAGATAAGATGGGGTGGGGCACAGATACGCAGTATTTT
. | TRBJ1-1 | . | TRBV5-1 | CASSLFDNTEAFF | TGCGCCAGCAGCTTGTTTGATAACACTGAAGCTTTCTTT
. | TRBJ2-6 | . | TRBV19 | CASSINSGANVLTF | TGTGCCAGTAGTATAAACTCTGGGGCCAACGTCCTGACTTTC
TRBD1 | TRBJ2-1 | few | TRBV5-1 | CASSFGQGAANEQFF | TGCGCCAGCAGCTTCGGACAGGGGGCTGCCAATGAGCAGTTCTTC
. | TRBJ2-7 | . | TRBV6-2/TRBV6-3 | CASSPRQQNYEQYF | TGTGCCAGCAGTCCGAGACAGCAGAACTACGAGCAGTACTTC
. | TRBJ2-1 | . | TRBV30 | CAWRRAAGLDEQFF | TGTGCCTGGAGGCGGGCTGCTGGGTTGGATGAGCAGTTCTTC
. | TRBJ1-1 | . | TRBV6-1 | CASSDRNTEAFF | TGTGCCAGCAGTGACCGGAACACTGAAGCTTTCTTT
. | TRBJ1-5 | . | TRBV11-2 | CASSLVEGGQPQHF | TGTGCCAGCAGCTTAGTCGAAGGTGGTCAGCCCCAGCATTTT
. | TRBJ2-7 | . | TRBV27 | CASSQGSYEQYF | TGTGCCAGCTCACAGGGCTCCTACGAGCAGTACTTC
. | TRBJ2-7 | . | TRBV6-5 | CASSYSVNGGPYEQYF | TGTGCCAGCAGTTACTCCGTGAACGGGGGGCCCTACGAGCAGTACTTC
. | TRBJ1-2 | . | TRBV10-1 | CANLNGYTF | TGCGCCAACTTAAATGGCTACACCTTC
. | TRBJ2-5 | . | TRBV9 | CASSVGEGTQYF | TGTGCCAGCAGCGTAGGAGAGGGGACCCAGTACTTC
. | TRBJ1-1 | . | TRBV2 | CASSPQSGIPGNTEAFF | TGTGCCAGCAGTCCGCAGTCCGGCATTCCAGGGAACACTGAAGCTTTCTTT
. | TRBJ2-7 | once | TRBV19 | CASSIFQGTYEQYF | TGTGCCAGTAGTATATTTCAAGGGACCTACGAGCAGTACTTC
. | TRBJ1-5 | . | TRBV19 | CASSLQGGNQPQHF | TGTGCCAGTAGCCTGCAGGGTGGCAATCAGCCCCAGCATTTT
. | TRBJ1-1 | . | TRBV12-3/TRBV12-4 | CASSPGPEAFF | TGTGCCAGCAGTCCGGGCCCCGAAGCTTTCTTT
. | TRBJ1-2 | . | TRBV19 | CASSPGTLGGYTF | TGTGCCAGTAGTCCAGGGACACTGGGAGGCTACACCTTC
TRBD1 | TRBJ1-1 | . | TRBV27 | CASALAGGTEAFF | TGTGCCAGCGCCCTGGCAGGGGGCACTGAAGCTTTCTTT
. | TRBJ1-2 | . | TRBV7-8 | CASGGTQIYGYTF | TGTGCCAGCGGAGGGACACAGATCTATGGCTACACCTTC
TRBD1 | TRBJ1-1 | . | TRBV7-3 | CASSSKTGLDTEAFF | TGTGCCAGCAGCTCCAAGACAGGGTTGGACACTGAAGCTTTCTTT
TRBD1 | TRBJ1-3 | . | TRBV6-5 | CASRVTGEGDTIYF | TGTGCCAGCAGGGTGACAGGGGAAGGGGACACCATATATTTT
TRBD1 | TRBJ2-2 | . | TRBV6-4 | CATRQGSNTGELFF | TGTGCCACCCGACAGGGTTCGAACACCGGGGAGCTGTTTTTT